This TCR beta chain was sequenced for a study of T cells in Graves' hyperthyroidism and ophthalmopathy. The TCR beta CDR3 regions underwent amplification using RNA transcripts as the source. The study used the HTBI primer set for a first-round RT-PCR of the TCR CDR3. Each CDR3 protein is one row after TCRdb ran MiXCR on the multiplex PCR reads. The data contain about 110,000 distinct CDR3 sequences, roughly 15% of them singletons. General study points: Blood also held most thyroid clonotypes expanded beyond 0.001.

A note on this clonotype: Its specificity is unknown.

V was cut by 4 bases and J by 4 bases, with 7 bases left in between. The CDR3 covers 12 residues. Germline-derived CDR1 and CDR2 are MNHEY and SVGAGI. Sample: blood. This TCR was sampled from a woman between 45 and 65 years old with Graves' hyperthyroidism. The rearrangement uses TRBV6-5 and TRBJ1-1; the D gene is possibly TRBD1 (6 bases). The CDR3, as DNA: TGTGCCAGCAGTTCCAGGGGCACTGAAGCTTTCTTT. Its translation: CASSSRGTEAFF.